This entry describes one T cell receptor beta chain. Its specificity is unknown. Here immunoSEQ multiplex PCR was the method, and the copy in TCRdb shows in-frame clones only, minus some. The profile shows under 250,000 clones, approximately 87% of them singletons. This sample is part of a study of cytomegalovirus exposure and HLA in healthy donors. Study conclusions and caveats: TCR beta chains numbering more than 150 were designated cytomegalovirus-associated.

CDR3 length: 13 amino acids. Trimming took off 3 bases at V and 6 bases at J, with 14 bases between the two ends. Germline assignment: CDR1 GTSNPN and CDR2 SVGIG (reference sequence). The receptor was isolated from a woman between 18 and 29 years old in good health and CMV-seronegative. Input material: PBMCs. This chain connects TRBV30 to TRBJ1-1; D is possibly TRBD1 (6 bases). CDR3 DNA: TGTGCCTGGAGGCCAACAGGGAAAGCTGAAGCTTTCTTT. This sequence encodes CAWRPTGKAEAFF.